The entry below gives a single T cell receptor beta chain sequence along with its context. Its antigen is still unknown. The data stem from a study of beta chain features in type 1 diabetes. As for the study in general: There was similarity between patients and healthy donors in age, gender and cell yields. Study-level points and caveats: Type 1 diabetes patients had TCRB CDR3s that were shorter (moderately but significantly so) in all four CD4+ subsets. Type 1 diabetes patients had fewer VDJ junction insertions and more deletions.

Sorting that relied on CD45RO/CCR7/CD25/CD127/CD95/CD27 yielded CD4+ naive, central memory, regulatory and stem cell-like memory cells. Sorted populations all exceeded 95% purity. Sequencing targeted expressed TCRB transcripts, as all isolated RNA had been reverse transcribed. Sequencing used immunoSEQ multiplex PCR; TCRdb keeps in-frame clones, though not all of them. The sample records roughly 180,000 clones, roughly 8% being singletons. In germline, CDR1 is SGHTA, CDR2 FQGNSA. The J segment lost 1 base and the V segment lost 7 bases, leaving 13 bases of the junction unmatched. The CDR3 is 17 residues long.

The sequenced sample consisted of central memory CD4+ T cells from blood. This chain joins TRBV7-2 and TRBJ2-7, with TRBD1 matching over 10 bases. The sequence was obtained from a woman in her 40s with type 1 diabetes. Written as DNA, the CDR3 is TGTGCCAGCACCCCTGGGACAGGGGAACTCTTATCCTACGAGCAGTACTTC. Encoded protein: CASTPGTGELLSYEQYF.